The 15 T cell receptor beta chains below come from one sample, sequenced in a study of beta chain features in type 1 diabetes. Findings and limits, study-wide: In every one of the four CD4+ subsets, TCRB CDR3s were moderately but significantly shorter in Type 1 diabetes patients.

Their recognized antigens are unknown. Every isolated RNA sample was fully reverse transcribed, so sequencing captured expressed TCRB transcripts. Clones were read by immunoSEQ multiplex PCR, and TCRdb kept only the in-frame ones, dropping some. The sample has 640,000 or so clones; about 14% are singletons. The sequenced sample was naive CD4+ T cells from blood. The receptors were sampled from a man between 18 and 35 years old with type 1 diabetes.

V is TRBV18 and J is TRBJ1-4; a weak D match, TRBD1 (5 bases). CDR3 size: 14 residues. V was shortened by 8 bases and J by 0 bases, with 10 bases between the two germline ends. Germline CDR1 is KGHSH and CDR2 is LQKENI. The CDR3 is CASHPGTTNEKLFF. DNA of the CDR3: TGTGCCAGCCATCCAGGGACAACTAATGAAAAACTGTTTTTT.

This clone was counted only a few times. The chain employs TRBV18 and TRBJ1-6; D may be TRBD1 (5 bases). This CDR3 is 14 amino acids long. V lost 3 bases to trimming and J lost 8 bases, with 11 bases between them. Germline V lookup: CDR1 KGHSH, CDR2 LQKENI. CDR3 amino acids: CASSPGGKDSPLHF. In DNA, the CDR3 is TGTGCCAGCTCACCGGGGGGTAAGGATTCACCCCTCCACTTT.

V and J are TRBV9 and TRBJ2-2; no firm D call. Germline V gene data show CDR1 as SGDLS and CDR2 as YYNGEE. V shed 0 bases and J shed 1 base, with 13 bases lying between them. CDR3 length equals 17 residues. CDR3 DNA: TGTGCCAGCAGCGTAGTGGGTAGCCTCCTGAACACCGGGGAGCTGTTTTTT. This sequence encodes CASSVVGSLLNTGELFF. The full variable domain, rest sourced from reference TRBV9 and TRBJ2-2, is DSGVTQTPKHLITATGQRVTLRCSPRSGDLSVYWYQQSLDQGLQFLIQYYNGEERAKGNILERFSAQQFPDLHSELNLSSLELGDSALYFCASSVVGSLLNTGELFFGEGSRLTVL.

In DNA form, the CDR3 reads TGTGCCAGCAGCTTAAGTGACGCGGATACGCAGTATTTT. The encoded protein is CASSLSDADTQYF. The chain has TRBV7-2 and TRBJ2-3, with no clear D. Trimming left V 2 bases short and J 6 bases short, with 9 bases between. This CDR3 is 13 amino acids long. Germline V lookup: CDR1 SGHTA, CDR2 FQGNSA.

This clone was counted only a few times. The rearrangement joins TRBV2 to TRBJ2-1; TRBD2 agrees at 9 bases. The V gene end was trimmed by 7 bases and the J gene end by 3 bases; junction bases not matched to a gene: 19. The CDR3 is made up of 19 amino acids. Germline assignment: CDR1 SNHLY and CDR2 FYNNEI. The CDR3, as DNA: TGTGCCAGCAAACCCAAACCCGGCGGGAGGGCCGGTAACTACAATGAGCAGTTCTTC. Translating gives CASKPKPGGRAGNYNEQFF.

The J gene is TRBJ2-3, the V gene TRBV6-6, with TRBD1 matching over 9 bases. Germline V lookup: CDR1 MNHNY, CDR2 SVGAGI (reference sequence). With 5 bases clipped from V and 4 bases from J, the junction kept 7 bases outside the gene matches. There are 15 residues in the CDR3. As DNA, the CDR3 is TGTGCCAGCAGTCGCGGGACAGGGCGGTCAGATACGCAGTATTTT. Residues: CASSRGTGRSDTQYF.

The chain employs TRBV19 and TRBJ1-1; D call uncertain. Trimming removed 4 bases from V and 4 bases from J, with 10 bases in between. The CDR3 is 13 residues long. Per the germline V gene, CDR1 is LNHDA and CDR2 is SQIVND (reference sequence). CDR3 loop: CASSRDYGTEAFF. CDR3 nucleotide sequence: TGTGCCAGTAGTAGGGATTACGGCACTGAAGCTTTCTTT.

This clone was counted between two and nine times. The chain carries TRBV15 and TRBJ1-2; 9 bases align to TRBD1. Germline assignment: CDR1 LNHNV and CDR2 YYDKDF (reference sequence). The CDR3 loop spans 14 amino acids. With 3 bases clipped from V and 3 bases from J, the junction kept 2 bases outside the gene matches. The CDR3 is CATSSRDRDYGYTF. The CDR3 nucleotides are TGTGCCACCAGCAGCCGGGACAGGGACTATGGCTACACCTTC.

This clone was seen a handful of times. The J gene is TRBJ1-5, the V gene TRBV28, with TRBD1 identical over 8 bases. The germline V gene encodes CDR1 MDHEN and CDR2 SYDVKM. Trimming took 5 bases from V and 7 from J; bases not matched to a gene: 7. The CDR3 spans 14 residues. Written as DNA, the CDR3 is TGTGCCAGCAGTCCAGGACAGGGCAGCCAGCCCCAGCATTTT. Amino acid sequence: CASSPGQGSQPQHF.

The genes are TRBV7-9 and TRBJ2-3, with D unclear. Germline V gene lookup returns CDR1 SEHNR and CDR2 FQNEAQ (reference sequence). The CDR3 loop spans 14 amino acids. V was trimmed by 1 base and J by 2 bases, leaving 7 bases between them. The CDR3 loop is CASSLVLFTDTQYF. CDR3 nucleotide sequence: TGTGCCAGCAGCTTAGTTCTCTTCACAGATACGCAGTATTTT.

This clone turned up a few times. The rearrangement uses TRBV5-1 and TRBJ2-3; 8 nucleotides align to TRBD1. The germline gives CDR1 SGHRS, CDR2 YFSETQ. The CDR3 runs to 17 residues. Trimming took 3 bases from V and 3 from J; bases not matched to a gene: 12. In DNA, the CDR3 is TGCGCCAGCAGCTCCGGGTTCCAGGGGGCGCGGACAGATACGCAGTATTTT. Translating it yields CASSSGFQGARTDTQYF.

In regard to this clone: Other DNA sequences of this sample code for an identical CDR3. CDR3 DNA sequence: TGTGCCAGCAGTTGGGGACAGAAAGAGACCCAGTACTTC. Translated, it gives CASSWGQKETQYF. The gene calls are TRBV7-9 and TRBJ2-5; TRBD1 agrees at 7 bases. Germline V lookup: CDR1 SEHNR, CDR2 FQNEAQ (reference sequence). The CDR3 is 13 residues long. With V trimmed by 6 bases and J by 3 bases, 4 bases remained unmatched.

The CDR3 bases are TGCAGCGTACCGGGACTAGCAGCAGATACGCAGTATTTT. Its translation is CSVPGLAADTQYF. The chain employs TRBV29-1 and TRBJ2-3; 9 nucleotides align to TRBD2. The V and J ends lost 6 bases and 4 bases, in that order; junction bases with no gene match: 5. CDR3 length equals 13 residues. Germline CDR1 and CDR2: SQVTM and ANQGSEA.

This clone was seen more than once but under ten times. This rearrangement joins TRBV11-2 to TRBJ2-1; either TRBD1 or TRBD2 may supply D (5 bases each). From germline, CDR1 is SGHAT and CDR2 FQNNGV. V lost 7 bases and J 2 bases, leaving 12 bases between the germline ends. The CDR3 is 14 residues long. The CDR3 here is CASTSGPTYNEQFF. DNA for the CDR3: TGTGCCAGCACCTCGGGACCAACCTACAATGAGCAGTTCTTC. The full variable domain, completed using reference TRBV11-2 and TRBJ2-1, is EAGVAQSPRYKIIEKRQSVAFWCNPISGHATLYWYQQILGQGPKLLIQFQNNGVVDDSQLPKDRFSAERLKGVDSTLKIQPAKLEDSAVYLCASTSGPTYNEQFFGPGTRLTVL.

This clone turned up a few times. The DNA of the CDR3 is TGCAGGCCAGCGGGAGGTGAGACCCAGTACTTC. This sequence encodes CRPAGGETQYF. The J gene is TRBJ2-5, the V gene TRBV20-1; 9 bases line up with TRBD2. Germline-derived CDR1 and CDR2 are DFQATT and SNEGSKA (reference sequence). The CDR3 is 11 residues long.